The sample holds one count of the clone carrying this T cell receptor (beta chain). Antigen unknown. The record originates from a study of shared clonotypes between healthy human individuals. Study-level findings and limits: Sequencing depth was expected to affect clonotype sharing among donors. Sampling involved blood alone; tissue repertoires likely differ.

This CDR3 spans 14 amino acids. Between the trimmed V and J ends, which lost 6 bases and 0 bases, there was a span of 9 bases. Germline V lookup: CDR1 SNHLY, CDR2 FYNNEI. Unsorted PBMC DNA underwent sequencing on ten immunoSEQ deep assay plates. Using immunoSEQ multiplex PCR, the repertoire was profiled, and TCRdb retains in-frame clones only, with some absent. Here the sample spans 520,000 or so clones, less than 85% being singletons. The rearrangement uses TRBV2 and TRBJ1-5; D unclear. The source is a middle-aged woman in good health. Some clones in this sample may be carry-over from other donors' samples. Sequences were obtained from PBMCs. CDR3 residues: CASRGENSNQPQHF. For the CDR3, the DNA is TGTGCCAGCAGGGGAGAGAATAGCAATCAGCCCCAGCATTTT.